This T cell receptor (beta chain) originates from a study of shared clonotypes between healthy human individuals. Study results and caveats: Rarefaction exposed incomplete sorted-subset sequencing despite large depth.

For this clone: Its antigen is as yet unknown.

The authors divided CD4+ cells into CD45RA+ naive and CD45RA-negative memory subsets. Germline V gene data show CDR1 as SNHLY and CDR2 as FYNNEI. The CDR3 loop spans 14 amino acids. The germline V and J ends were trimmed by 6 bases and 3 bases, with 14 bases remaining between them. Deep level was the assay's run setting. Several immunoSEQ plates received, in even portions, the genomic DNA of each subset. Only in-frame clones appear in the TCRdb table, and some are missing; sequencing was by immunoSEQ multiplex PCR. Among over a million clones, around three quarters were seen once, and the ten largest hold approximately 0.5%.

Sequenced sample: memory CD4+ T cells from PBMCs. Subset specified: CD45RA-negative fraction. The TCR comes from a man younger than 30 in good health. Some clones in this sample may be carry-over from other donors' samples. This chain joins TRBV2 and TRBJ1-1; tentative D call: TRBD1 (5 bases). The CDR3 reads CASRKQVYDTEAFF. The DNA of the CDR3 is TGTGCCAGCAGGAAACAGGTGTATGACACTGAAGCTTTCTTT.